The clone carrying this T cell receptor beta chain has a count of ten or more. Its antigen is undetermined. It was RNA transcripts that yielded the amplified TCR beta CDR3 regions. During a first-round RT-PCR of the TCR CDR3, the HTBI primer set was used. TCRdb processed the multiplex PCR reads anew with MiXCR; each CDR3 protein has one entry. The top ten hold approximately 27% of the sample, which has about 400,000 distinct CDR3 sequences, 11% to 15% seen once. This entry belongs to a study of T cells in Graves' hyperthyroidism and ophthalmopathy. Study-wide findings and caveats: Blood also carried most thyroid clonotypes expanded above 0.001. In simple terms, a model built on 13 V-J features told ophthalmopathy apart from stable hyperthyroidism.

Per germline, CDR1 ENHRY and CDR2 SYGVKD. V gave up 0 bases and J gave up 3 bases, with 9 bases separating them. The CDR3 contains 15 residues. V usage is TRBV10-3 and J usage is TRBJ1-5, with D maybe TRBD1 (5 bases). Input material: blood. The sequence derives from a man in his fifties with Graves' ophthalmopathy. In nucleotides, the CDR3 is TGTGCCATCAGTGAGTCGATGACAGTCAATCAGCCCCAGCATTTT. Translated: CAISESMTVNQPQHF.